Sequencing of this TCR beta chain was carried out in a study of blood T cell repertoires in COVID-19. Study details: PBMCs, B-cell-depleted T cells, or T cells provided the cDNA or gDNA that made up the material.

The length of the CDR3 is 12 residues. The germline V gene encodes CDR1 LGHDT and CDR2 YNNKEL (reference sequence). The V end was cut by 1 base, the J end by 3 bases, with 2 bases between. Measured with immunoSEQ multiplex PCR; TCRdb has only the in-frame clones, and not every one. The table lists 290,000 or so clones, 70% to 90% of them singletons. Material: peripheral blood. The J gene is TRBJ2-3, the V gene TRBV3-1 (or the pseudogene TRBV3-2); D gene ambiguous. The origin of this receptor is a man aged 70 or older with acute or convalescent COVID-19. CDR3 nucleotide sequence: TGTGCCAGCAGCCAAGTAACAGATACGCAGTATTTT. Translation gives CASSQVTDTQYF.